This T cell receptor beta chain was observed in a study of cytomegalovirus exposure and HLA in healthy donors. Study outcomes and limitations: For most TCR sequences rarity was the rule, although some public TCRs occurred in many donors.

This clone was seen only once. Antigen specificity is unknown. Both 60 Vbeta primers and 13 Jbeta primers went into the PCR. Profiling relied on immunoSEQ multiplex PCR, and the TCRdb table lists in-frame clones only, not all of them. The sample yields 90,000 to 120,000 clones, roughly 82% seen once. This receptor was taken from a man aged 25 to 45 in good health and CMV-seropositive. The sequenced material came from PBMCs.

The CDR3 loop reads CASSFTGSDTQYF. For the CDR3, the DNA is TGTGCCAGCAGCTTTACAGGGTCGGATACGCAGTATTTT. This chain joins TRBV5-6 and TRBJ2-3, with a tentative D call TRBD1 (6 bases). Germline V gene data show CDR1 as SGHDT and CDR2 as YYEEEE. The CDR3 totals 13 residues. The V gene lost 2 bases and the J gene lost 6 bases, with 10 bases spanning the gap.